This TCR beta chain was recorded in a study of blood T cell repertoires in COVID-19. Study-level information: Spain, Italy and the United States supplied samples that represented acute and convalescent COVID-19.

The CDR3 totals 19 residues. V shed 4 bases, J shed 6 bases, and the junction held 24 bases outside the gene matches. Germline V gene data show CDR1 as GTSNPN and CDR2 as SVGIG (reference sequence). Per the original data handling: Estimated nucleated cell counts came from reference gene primer amplification. Libraries were prepared by immunoSEQ multiplex PCR; TCRdb keeps only in-frame clonotypes and omits some of them. From that table come the V and J calls and clone size; the DNA was used to work out D and trimming. Seen here are 130,000 to 150,000 clones, 80% to 90% observed once, and the top ten hold around 8.3%.

The chain carries TRBV30 and TRBJ2-1, with 7 bases fitting TRBD2. This TCR derives from a woman aged 45 to 65 with active or convalescent COVID-19. The sequenced material came from peripheral blood. For the CDR3, the DNA is TGTGCCTGGAAGGGACTACGAAATGATCTACCCCGTTCTACCAATGAGCAGTTCTTC. It yields the protein CAWKGLRNDLPRSTNEQFF.